The 21 T cell receptor beta chains below all came from one sample that was sequenced in a study of blood T cell repertoires in COVID-19. The assay was immunoSEQ multiplex PCR, and TCRdb's table has in-frame clones only and misses some. The repertoire has about 350,000 clones, around 90% of them found once; the top ten carry about 3.9%. Material for sequencing was peripheral blood. The receptors stem from a woman aged 55 to 70 with COVID-19, enrolled during active disease.

The chain combines TRBV5-1 with TRBJ2-6; no definite D call. Germline assignment: CDR1 SGHRS and CDR2 YFSETQ. This CDR3 region has 17 residues. With 4 bases removed from V and 0 bases from J, the gap between germline ends came to 14 bases. This CDR3 reads CASSPDKLISGANVLTF. The CDR3 coding sequence is TGCGCCAGCAGCCCAGACAAACTCATCTCTGGGGCCAACGTCCTGACTTTC.

The chain employs TRBV29-1 and TRBJ2-3; D possibly corresponds to TRBD2 (5 bases). V lost 7 bases and J lost 4, with 18 bases in between. The germline CDR1 and CDR2 sequences are SQVTM and ANQGSEA. CDR3 length equals 14 residues. CDR3 protein: CSATDFLRADTQYF. Here the CDR3 DNA reads TGCAGCGCCACGGACTTCTTGAGGGCAGATACGCAGTATTTT.

The chain is built from TRBV7-6 and TRBJ2-1, with 9 nucleotides matching TRBD2. V shed 4 bases, J shed 5 bases, and the junction held 9 bases outside the gene matches. This CDR3 contains 16 residues. Per germline, CDR1 SGHVS and CDR2 FNYEAQ. For the CDR3, the DNA is TGTGCCAGCAGCTCTCTGCGGGGGGGCGTCAACAATGAGCAGTTCTTC. Protein sequence: CASSSLRGGVNNEQFF.

This clone was seen a few times. CDR3 in DNA: TGTGCCAGCAGCTTAGGGCGGCGGTCACCCCTCCACTTT. It yields the protein CASSLGRRSPLHF. The gene calls are TRBV13 and TRBJ1-6, with D uncertain. The CDR3 sequence is 13 residues long. V shed 0 bases and J shed 10 bases, with 7 bases lying between them. Germline values: CDR1 PRHDT, CDR2 FYEKMQ (reference sequence).

The J gene is TRBJ2-5, the V gene TRBV5-1, with TRBD1 matching over 11 bases. J lost 4 bases, V lost 4 bases, and 3 bases had no gene match. CDR3 length equals 14 residues. Germline V gene lookup returns CDR1 SGHRS and CDR2 YFSETQ. Here the CDR3 DNA reads TGCGCCAGCAGCCGGGGACAGGGGGGAGAGACCCAGTACTTC. Its protein product is CASSRGQGGETQYF.

V gene TRBV5-1 combines with J gene TRBJ2-6; tentative D call: TRBD2 (7 bases). V was clipped by 1 base and J by 4 bases, with 15 bases between them. The CDR3 runs to 17 residues. Looked up from germline, CDR1 is SGHRS and CDR2 is YFSETQ. CDR3 in DNA: TGCGCCAGCAGCTTGTTAGGCGCGGGGGCCGGGGCCAACGTCCTGACTTTC. This encodes CASSLLGAGAGANVLTF.

The chain carries TRBV2 and TRBJ2-5, with 15 bases matching TRBD2. CDR1 and CDR2 from the germline V gene are SNHLY and FYNNEI. J lost 5 bases, V lost 6 bases, and 10 bases had no gene match. The CDR3 sequence is 17 residues long. CDR3 bases: TGTGCCAGCAGGGCTGGACTAGCGGGGGGGCCTTTGGAGACCCAGTACTTC. This sequence encodes CASRAGLAGGPLETQYF.

V gene TRBV5-4 combines with J gene TRBJ1-2; D gene uncertain. The V and J ends lost 4 bases and 3 bases respectively, with 10 bases between them. This CDR3 has 13 residues. Looked up from germline, CDR1 is SGHNT and CDR2 is YYREEE (reference sequence). CDR3 nucleotides: TGTGCCAGCAGCCTCGACGGAGACTATGGCTACACCTTC. It encodes CASSLDGDYGYTF.

V usage is TRBV18 and J usage is TRBJ1-6, with unresolved D. Germline CDR1 is KGHSH and CDR2 is LQKENI. V dropped 6 bases and J dropped 4 bases, with 25 bases sitting between them. There are 19 residues in the CDR3. The DNA for the CDR3 is TGTGCCAGCTCTACGATGGAGGCAACCTACGGAGGATATAATTCACCCCTCCACTTT. As protein: CASSTMEATYGGYNSPLHF. The full variable domain, rest sourced from reference TRBV18 and TRBJ1-6, is NAGVMQNPRHLVRRRGQEARLRCSPMKGHSHVYWYRQLPEEGLKFMVYLQKENIIDESGMPKERFSAEFPKEGPSILRIQQVVRGDSAAYFCASSTMEATYGGYNSPLHFGNGTRLTVT.

The chain combines TRBV6-6 with TRBJ1-1; tentatively, D is TRBD1 (6 bases). From germline, CDR1 is MNHNY and CDR2 SVGAGI (reference sequence). The ends were cut back, 4 bases at V and 0 bases at J, with 12 bases in the middle. The CDR3 runs 15 residues. The CDR3: CASSLKGQLNTEAFF. The CDR3 DNA is TGTGCCAGCAGTTTAAAAGGACAGCTGAACACTGAAGCTTTCTTT.

The rearrangement links TRBV10-3 to TRBJ1-2, with 9 nucleotides matching TRBD1. Germline V lookup: CDR1 ENHRY, CDR2 SYGVKD. There are 13 residues in the CDR3. The J segment lost 5 bases and the V segment lost 8 bases, leaving 6 bases of the junction unmatched. CDR3 nucleotide sequence: TGTGCCATCGGGGGGACAGGGCGATATGGCTACACCTTC. Its protein is CAIGGTGRYGYTF.

This sequence joins TRBV9 and TRBJ1-2; D is undetermined. The V and J ends lost 0 bases and 9 bases respectively, with 12 bases between them. This CDR3 has 13 amino acids. Per the germline V gene, CDR1 is SGDLS and CDR2 is YYNGEE. In DNA form, the CDR3 reads TGTGCCAGCAGCGTAGCCGGGTTCCAGCGCTACACCTTC. It yields the protein CASSVAGFQRYTF.

This chain connects TRBV4-2 to TRBJ2-1; 7 bases agree with TRBD2. Unmatched junction bases numbered 9, after V lost 4 bases and J lost 6 bases. The CDR3 spans 15 residues. Germline V gene lookup returns CDR1 LGHNA and CDR2 YNFKEQ. CDR3 in DNA: TGTGCCAGCAGCCCAGGGACGGGGGGTTCCAATGAGCAGTTCTTC. This gives the protein CASSPGTGGSNEQFF.

The chain carries TRBV6-5 and TRBJ1-3; tentatively, D is TRBD1 (5 bases). V was pared by 6 bases and J by 3 bases, with 9 bases between. The CDR3 is 13 amino acids. From germline, CDR1 is MNHEY and CDR2 SVGAGI. The CDR3 bases are TGTGCCAGCAGGACCAGGGATGGAAACACCATATATTTT. Protein product: CASRTRDGNTIYF.

The chain recombines TRBV14 with TRBJ2-7; D remains ambiguous. The V and J ends lost 6 bases and 6 bases respectively, with 9 bases between them. CDR1 and CDR2 (germline): SGHDN, FVKESK. There are 11 residues in the CDR3. The CDR3 DNA follows: TGTGCCAGCAGTAAATTGTCCGAGCAGTACTTC. As protein: CASSKLSEQYF. Based on the CDR3 plus reference TRBV14 and TRBJ2-7, the full variable domain is EAGVTQFPSHSVIEKGQTVTLRCDPISGHDNLYWYRRVMGKEIKFLLHFVKESKQDESGMPNNRFLAERTGGTYSTLKVQPAELEDSGVYFCASSKLSEQYFGPGTRLTVT.

The chain carries TRBV7-9 and TRBJ1-1; 7 bases are a match to TRBD1. CDR1 and CDR2 from the germline V gene are SEHNR and FQNEAQ (reference sequence). This CDR3 region has 13 residues. V trimming: 5 bases; J trimming: 8 bases; junction bases outside the gene matches: 8. The DNA of the CDR3 is TGTGCCAGCAGCGCCGACAGGGCTGGCGAAGCTTTCTTT. This sequence encodes CASSADRAGEAFF.

The chain couples TRBV6-4 to TRBJ1-2; perhaps TRBD1 as D (5 bases). V was pared by 7 bases and J by 4 bases, with 19 bases between. The CDR3 loop spans 15 amino acids. CDR1 is MRHNA and CDR2 is SNTAGT in the germline V gene. The CDR3 spells CASTYHGGDIYGYTF. CDR3 DNA: TGTGCCAGCACCTACCATGGGGGGGATATCTATGGCTACACCTTC.

The chain links TRBV5-6 to TRBJ2-1; 10 bases line up with TRBD1. The CDR3 spans 17 residues. V lost 4 bases, J lost 9 bases, and 16 bases stayed unmatched. CDR1 and CDR2 from the germline V gene are SGHDT and YYEEEE. For the CDR3, the DNA is TGTGCCAGCAGCCCATCCCGGGACAGGGGATCATTAGGTGAGCAGTTCTTC. Protein product: CASSPSRDRGSLGEQFF.

This clone was seen just once. The chain employs TRBV4-1 and TRBJ2-2; tentatively, D is TRBD1 (6 bases). Deletions cut 4 bases from V and 5 bases from J, with 20 bases between. CDR3 length equals 17 residues. Germline assignment: CDR1 MGHRA and CDR2 YSYEKL. The CDR3 sequence: CASSPLTGYGATGELFF. The CDR3 nucleotides read TGCGCCAGCAGCCCCCTTACAGGGTACGGTGCGACCGGGGAGCTGTTTTTT.

The chain combines TRBV19 with TRBJ1-4; 8 positions match TRBD1. The junction had 9 bases not matched to a gene; V was cut back by 5 bases and J by 7 bases. CDR1 LNHDA and CDR2 SQIVND come from the germline V gene (reference sequence). This CDR3 region has 15 residues. The CDR3 spells CASSLWTGQGEKLFF. CDR3 sequence (DNA): TGTGCCAGTAGTCTCTGGACAGGGCAAGGTGAAAAACTGTTTTTT.

The V call is TRBV6-6, the J call TRBJ1-1, with a tentative D call TRBD1 (6 bases). Trimming stripped 6 bases from V and 0 bases from J, with 8 bases between. Germline lookup yields CDR1 MNHNY and CDR2 SVGAGI (reference sequence). The CDR3 runs to 13 residues. The CDR3 DNA reads TGTGCCAGCAGGCGACAGGTGAACACTGAAGCTTTCTTT. Protein sequence: CASRRQVNTEAFF.